Listed here is a single T cell receptor beta chain. Between the trimmed V and J ends, which lost 0 bases and 5 bases, there was a span of 10 bases. The CDR3 runs 14 residues. The germline V gene has CDR1 LGHDT and CDR2 YNNKEL (reference sequence). Some clones are missing from TCRdb's copy, which holds only in-frame ones; the method was immunoSEQ multiplex PCR. The sample contains around 120,000 clones, about 93% of which appear only once. The sample is drawn from a study of control samples from healthy donors and cancer patients. The V call is TRBV3-1 (or the pseudogene TRBV3-2), the J call TRBJ2-5, with D maybe TRBD1 (5 bases). Sequencing used PBMCs. This TCR was recovered from a man aged 50-60 years with head and neck cancer. CDR3 in amino acids: CASSQEGAWETQYF. The CDR3 bases are TGTGCCAGCAGCCAAGAAGGGGCTTGGGAGACCCAGTACTTC.